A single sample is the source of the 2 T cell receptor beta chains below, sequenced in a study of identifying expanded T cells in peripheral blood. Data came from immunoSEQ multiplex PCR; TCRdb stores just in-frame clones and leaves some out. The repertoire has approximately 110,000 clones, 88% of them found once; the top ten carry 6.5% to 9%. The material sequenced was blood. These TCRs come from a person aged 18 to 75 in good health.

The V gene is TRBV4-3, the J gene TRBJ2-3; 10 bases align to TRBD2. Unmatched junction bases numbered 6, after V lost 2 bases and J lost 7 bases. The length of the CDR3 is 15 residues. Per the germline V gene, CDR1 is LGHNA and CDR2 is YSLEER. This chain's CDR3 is CASSQYPSGGHTQYF. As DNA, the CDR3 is TGCGCCAGCAGCCAATACCCTAGCGGGGGACATACGCAGTATTTT.

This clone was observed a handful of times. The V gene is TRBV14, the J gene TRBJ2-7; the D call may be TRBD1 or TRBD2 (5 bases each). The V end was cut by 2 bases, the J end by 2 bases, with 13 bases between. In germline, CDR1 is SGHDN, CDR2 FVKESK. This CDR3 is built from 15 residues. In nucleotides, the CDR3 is TGTGCCAGCAGCCAATATGGGACCGCTACCTACGAGCAGTACTTC. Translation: CASSQYGTATYEQYF.